This T cell receptor beta chain was observed in a study of blood T cell repertoires in COVID-19. In the study overall: Nucleic acid was either cDNA or gDNA, and it came from T cells, B-cell-depleted T cells, or PBMCs.

The V gene lost 4 bases and the J gene lost 3 bases, with 13 bases spanning the gap. The CDR3 has 14 residues. Germline CDR1 SGHRS, CDR2 YFSETQ. Assay: immunoSEQ multiplex PCR; the TCRdb copy retains only in-frame clones and omits some. The sample carries some 190,000 clones, approximately 89% recorded once. The rearrangement links TRBV5-1 to TRBJ1-1, with D hard to call. This receptor was identified in a woman aged 55-70 years with acute or convalescent COVID-19. Sample: peripheral blood. This CDR3 reads CASSPEARDTEAFF. The CDR3 DNA follows: TGCGCCAGCAGCCCTGAGGCACGGGACACTGAAGCTTTCTTT.